This T cell receptor beta chain was retrieved from a study of shared T cell receptors in the human thymus. The count of this clone is one. Profiling relied on immunoSEQ multiplex PCR, and the TCRdb table lists in-frame clones only, not all of them. The sample has some 660,000 clones, about 90% seen once. The trim removed 2 bases at V and 4 bases at J, leaving 8 bases unmatched. The CDR3 totals 17 residues. Germline CDR1 LGHNA, CDR2 YSLEER. The same sample was also used in a study of human thymus T cells. That paper adds: From resections taken during corrective heart surgery, the thymus tissue was obtained. Unrelated individuals were reported by related research to share highly overlapping thymic repertoires.

Sample: thymocytes. The chain links TRBV4-3 to TRBJ2-1; 10 bases line up with TRBD2. The source is a boy younger than two with a congenital heart defect. CDR3 amino acids: CASSQLSGRQGYNEQFF. CDR3 nucleotides: TGCGCCAGCAGCCAACTTAGCGGGAGGCAGGGTTACAATGAGCAGTTCTTC.